Shown below are 9 T cell receptor beta chains from a single sample sequenced in a study of blood T cell repertoires in COVID-19. Data came from immunoSEQ multiplex PCR; TCRdb stores just in-frame clones and leaves some out. The sample carries almost 95,000 clones, around 88% recorded once. The sample was peripheral blood. Every receptor here comes from a woman aged 55-70 years with COVID-19, enrolled during active disease.

This sequence joins TRBV19 and TRBJ2-6; D remains unclear. The CDR3 extends over 16 amino acids. Germline V gives CDR1 LNHDA, CDR2 SQIVND (reference sequence). V lost 7 bases and J lost 0, with 13 bases in between. This CDR3 is CASMRKVTSGANVLTF. The DNA for the CDR3 is TGTGCCAGTATGAGGAAAGTCACCTCTGGGGCCAACGTCCTGACTTTC.

V gene TRBV9 combines with J gene TRBJ2-7; D gene unclear. V was trimmed by 3 bases and J by 1 base, leaving 5 bases between them. The CDR3 totals 12 residues. Germline CDR1 is SGDLS and CDR2 is YYNGEE. In DNA, the CDR3 is TGTGCCAGCAGCGGAGGTTCCTACGAGCAGTACTTC. Translation: CASSGGSYEQYF.

J is TRBJ2-5 and V is TRBV2; D unresolved. Germline V gene lookup returns CDR1 SNHLY and CDR2 FYNNEI. Trimming removed 8 bases from V and 0 bases from J, with 4 bases in between. The CDR3 extends over 11 amino acids. The CDR3 DNA follows: TGTGCCAGCCAGTACCAAGAGACCCAGTACTTC. Its protein product is CASQYQETQYF.

The J gene is TRBJ2-1, the V gene TRBV5-1; D is perhaps TRBD1 (5 bases). This CDR3 has 14 amino acids. The germline CDR1 and CDR2 sequences are SGHRS and YFSETQ. V shed 1 base and J shed 5 bases, with 10 bases lying between them. The CDR3 protein is CASSLTDKHNEQFF. CDR3 DNA: TGCGCCAGCAGCTTGACGGACAAACACAATGAGCAGTTCTTC.

This rearrangement joins TRBV9 to TRBJ2-7, with a tentative D call TRBD1 (5 bases). CDR3 length: 14 amino acids. Trimming cost V 6 bases and J 5 bases, with 18 bases left between them. CDR1 is SGDLS and CDR2 is YYNGEE in the germline V gene. The DNA of the CDR3 is TGTGCCAGCACGAGACAGCCCTTTGGCGACGAGCAGTACTTC. This encodes CASTRQPFGDEQYF.

V gene TRBV6-6 combines with J gene TRBJ1-6; unclear D gene. CDR1 is MNHNY and CDR2 is SVGAGI in the germline V gene (reference sequence). The V and J ends lost 4 bases and 6 bases respectively, with 10 bases between them. CDR3 size: 14 residues. This CDR3 is CASSSGRINSPLHF. The CDR3 DNA reads as TGTGCCAGCAGTTCTGGCAGAATTAATTCACCCCTCCACTTT.

V is TRBV3-1 (or the pseudogene TRBV3-2) and J is TRBJ2-1; 14 bases agree with TRBD2. Germline CDR1 LGHDT, CDR2 YNNKEL (reference sequence). V lost 2 bases to trimming and J lost 5 bases; unmatched junction nucleotides: 5. The CDR3 loop spans 17 amino acids. The CDR3 region has the DNA TGTGCCAGCAGCCAACCTGGGACTAGCGGGGGTCACAATGAGCAGTTCTTC. Protein sequence: CASSQPGTSGGHNEQFF.

The table lists this clone with a count of one. V is TRBV15 and J is TRBJ1-5; D is perhaps TRBD1 (6 bases). The CDR3 spans 15 residues. Between the trimmed V and J ends, which lost 2 bases and 4 bases, there was a span of 12 bases. CDR1 is LNHNV, CDR2 YYDKDF, per germline (reference sequence). The CDR3 region has the DNA TGTGCCACCAGCAGATCGGACAGTTCGAATCAGCCCCAGCATTTT. Amino acid sequence: CATSRSDSSNQPQHF.

The J gene is TRBJ2-2, the V gene TRBV7-2, with TRBD2 matching 9 bases. The ends lost 1 base at V and 7 bases at J; junction bases unmatched: 13. The CDR3 covers 18 residues. Germline CDR1 and CDR2: SGHTA and FQGNSA. CDR3 bases: TGTGCCAGCAGCTTAGGGTTTTCGAGCGGGGGGCGTCACGGGGAGCTGTTTTTT. Residues: CASSLGFSSGGRHGELFF. Complete variable domain (other parts from reference TRBV7-2 and TRBJ2-2): GAGVSQSPSNKVTEKGKDVELRCDPISGHTALYWYRQSLGQGLEFLIYFQGNSAPDKSGLPSDRFSAERTGGSVSTLTIQRTQQEDSAVYLCASSLGFSSGGRHGELFFGEGSRLTVL.